Detailed here is one TCR beta chain. This receptor's antigen is unknown. No base quality information exists; no much larger clone differs at one position. Only healthy Caucasian donors were included. Three pairs of female monozygotic twins, all aged about 18 to 30 years, were included in the twin cohort. Peripheral blood mononuclear cells were the source from which RNA for the TCR libraries was isolated. The sample is drawn from a study of identical twins (dated by TCRdb to the mid-2010s). For context, the study as a whole: TCR alpha and beta repertoires from monozygotic twins, unrelated adults of various ages and cord blood were deep-sequenced to test whether fetal clonotypes persist. To rule out contamination, the twin experiments were replicated at different times with different library preparation protocols.

What the research found in general, with its limitations: Zero-insertion analyses could be partly confounded by invariant T cells such as MAIT and iNKT, although diverse VJ usage argued against such confounding for most clonotypes. Abundant cord blood beta clonotypes had fewer insertions, young adult naive repertoires showed a similar but weaker trend, and memory repertoires showed no such trend. In monozygotic twins, recombination models systematically underestimated out-of-frame TCR alpha sharing, but the models matched the sharing seen between unrelated individuals. Because the same donors could not be followed over many years, conclusions were based on cross-sectional statistical analysis. Compared with coincidental sharing between unrelated individuals, an excess of low generation-probability sequences was observed among out-of-frame TCR alpha sequences shared between twins. In beta out-of-frame sequences, excess twin sharing was weaker, because having fewer shared sequences lowered the signal-to-noise ratio.

The CDR3 numbers 16 residues from cysteine through phenylalanine. Just the 48-base CDR3 DNA is kept, in frame starting at base 1. CDR1 and CDR2 (SEHNR, FQNEAQ) derive from the germline V gene (reference sequence). Unmatched junction bases come to 11, with V trimmed by 4 bases and J by 8 bases. The receptor library was made with 5' RACE. The sequencer was an Illumina HiSeq 2000. Template switching introduced a universal primer binding site; the final cDNA contained a unique molecular identifier, enabling accurate counting of TCR cDNA molecules. Specific primers in the conserved constant-segment region were used to synthesize first-strand cDNA for the TCR alpha and beta chains. To control for contamination, every cDNA library was double barcoded, receiving both a SMART-Mk sample barcode and Illumina barcodes. Two successive PCR steps introduced TruSeq adapter sequences along with Illumina sample barcodes. The Illumina HiSeq platform was used with custom primers to sequence TCR alpha and beta cDNA libraries. The authors' pipeline ran thus. MiGEC was used to process raw reads and extract unique molecular identifiers, and MiXCR was used to find CDR3 positions. Recombination models were inferred per individual with the repgenHMM and IGoR tools using an EM algorithm. The analysis of shared clonotypes was done with the tcR package in R, with sharing normalized by the product of cloneset sizes. To study raw recombination without the effects of thymic and clonal selection, out-of-frame nonproductive sequences were analyzed. The raw public reads went through TCRdb reprocessing: fastp at Q25, MiXCR clone calling, in-frame beta chains kept. Every distinct CDR3 protein forms one entry, paired with its most common genes and DNA. The V and J calls come from TCRdb's annotation, not from the publication. A total of about 570,000 distinct CDR3 sequences appear in this sample, around a tenth of them only once. The ten largest clones represent 2.5% to 3.5% of the sample.

The same sample was also used in a study of yellow fever vaccine responses in identical twins. The second study's paper adds: The authors reported that the T cell response to vaccination in identical twins appeared partly convergent and partly personalized. In identical twins, the study followed T cell clones that responded to the vaccine with precision.

The V gene is TRBV7-9 and the J gene is TRBJ2-1; 10 bases in the junction line up with TRBD2. Sample: PBMCs. The sequence was obtained from a young woman in good health. The encoded CDR3 is CASSSPEAGGVYEQFF. The bases are TGTGCCAGCAGCTCCCCCGAAGCGGGAGGGGTGTATGAGCAGTTCTTC. The CDR3 plus the reference TRBV7-9 and TRBJ2-1 genes for the other parts give the full variable domain: DTGVSQNPRHKITKRGQNVTFRCDPISEHNRLYWYRQTLGQGPEFLTYFQNEAQLEKSRLLSDRFSAERPKGSFSTLEIQRTEQGDSAMYLCASSSPEAGGVYEQFFGPGTRLTVL.